The T cell receptor (beta chain) under discussion was sequenced for a study of blood T cells in healthy people across ages. In the study overall: Capturing about one barcoded beta molecule per two T cells was achieved by template switching.

CDR3 length: 14 amino acids. In germline, CDR1 is SGHTA, CDR2 FQGNSA. The V segment lost 3 bases and the J segment 6 bases; nucleotides outside the gene matches: 4. This clonotype was detected many times. Combining a sample-barcoded 5' primer with a J-beta primer mix, a second PCR ran for roughly 7 to 12 cycles. No fewer than 3 million CDR3-containing paired-end reads came from each sample. TCRdb independently ran MiXCR on the 5' RACE reads; one entry per CDR3 protein. The sample carries 850,000 or so distinct CDR3 sequences, 29% recorded once. Sequencing was carried out using blood. The chain couples TRBV7-2 to TRBJ2-7, with 11 bases lining up with TRBD2. The clonotype comes from a woman older than 75 in good health. Here the CDR3 reads CASSFTSGGSEQYF. The CDR3 region has the DNA TGTGCCAGCAGCTTTACTAGCGGGGGATCCGAGCAGTACTTC.